The clone carrying this T cell receptor beta chain was observed a few times. The antigen is not known. The sample belongs to a study of identifying expanded T cells in peripheral blood. Whole-study results and caveats: Clone count variance between approximately two-week samples rose with total template count.

Clones were sequenced by immunoSEQ multiplex PCR, and TCRdb holds only the in-frame ones, with some missing. The repertoire consists of about 90,000 clones, with roughly 88% occurring once and the leading ten covering under 6.5%. The CDR3 is 14 residues long. Germline-derived CDR1 and CDR2 are SNHLY and FYNNEI. With V trimmed by 5 bases and J by 2 bases, 3 bases remained unmatched. During the collection period, no donor immune events like infections were recorded. The chain has TRBV2 and TRBJ1-2, with TRBD1 matching 9 bases. The TCR sequence derives from a person between 18 and 70 years old in good health. Sequences were obtained from blood. The DNA of the CDR3 is TGTGCCAGCAGTCAAGGACAGGGGAACTATGGCTACACCTTC. Its translation is CASSQGQGNYGYTF.